These T cell receptor beta chains were read from a single sample in a study of ipilimumab plus nivolumab after autologous stem cell transplantation. Clones were sequenced by immunoSEQ multiplex PCR, and TCRdb holds only the in-frame ones, with some missing. The sample has more than 12,000 clones, around 74% seen once; the top ten hold about 9.4%. This specimen was PBMCs, taken in a trial of ipilimumab plus nivolumab as post-transplant consolidation. The receptors were sampled from a male donor with primary mediastinal lymphoma. Each CDR3 is given without its conserved first and last residue. Fields, in order: D gene, V gene, CDR3 protein. The D gene is left open where the match is weak.

TRBD1,TRBV6-1,AAIPDRGPKDTQY
-,TRBV28,ASSDRAPYSNQPQH
-,TRBV2,ASRGGEWSGNTIY
TRBD1,TRBV4-1,ASSQGLRGTAQNSPLH
TRBD2,TRBV9,ASSLGLAWETQY
-,TRBV7-6,ASSFVAGRETQY
TRBD2,TRBV28,ASSLFGLAGTATDTQY
TRBD1,TRBV9,ASSTGGLQFYEQY
-,TRBV18,ASSPGAQLTGLRALGTEAF
-,TRBV11-2,ASSLEPGPNSPLH
-,TRBV6-5,ASSYSLEAYNEQF
TRBD2,TRBV19,ASSSRSGRWTGELF
-,TRBV18,ASSPDVQPGNTIY
-,TRBV2,ASSYSNQPQH
-,TRBV6-5,ASSGPGTFVYGYT
-,TRBV28,ASSLRQWTQY
-,TRBV28,ASSLGPAPHEQY
-,TRBV5-8,ASSYQGSSYNSPLH
-,TRBV6-5,ASSPLGKNIQY
TRBD2,TRBV27,ASSVPTSARFNNEQF
-,TRBV5-1,ASSSGRSSGNTIY
TRBD1,TRBV7-2,ASSYTRQGTADTQY
TRBD2,TRBV6-6,ASRGLAGLNEQF
-,TRBV5-5,ASSLAPDIRQPQH
TRBD2,TRBV19,ASSSGLAGGYEEQF
-,TRBV14,ASRGDGTYEQY
-,TRBV15,ATSRDFPGLGETQY
-,TRBV5-5,ASSPAGSGNTIY
-,TRBV11-2,ASSLERLSGEQF
-,TRBV11-2,ASSPLDPRTDTQY
-,TRBV10-3,AISRASYEQY
-,TRBV5-4,ASTLQGSGATGELF
TRBD2,TRBV7-2,ASSLAGGQGTQY
-,TRBV9,ASSVDPGGTETQY
TRBD2,TRBV9,ASSGLGLGGLGANVLT
TRBD1,TRBV6-5,ASRQGGNEQF
-,TRBV30,AWSMAQGPSGANVLT